This TCR beta chain comes out of a study of T cell repertoires in cytomegalovirus infection. Concerning this clonotype itself: Antigen specificity is unknown.

TCRdb ran MiXCR on the reads and lists one entry per CDR3 protein. This sample has roughly 120,000 distinct CDR3 sequences, with around 10% found just once. The CDR3 is 15 residues long. V lost 5 bases and J 6 bases, leaving 19 bases between the germline ends. CDR1 and CDR2 from the germline V gene are MNHEY and SVGEGT. The TCR sequence derives from a human donor in good health (CMV status not recorded). Some clones in this sample may be carry-over from other donors' samples. Sample: PBMCs, sequenced either directly or after in vitro stimulation (not recorded which). The V gene is TRBV6-2 or TRBV6-3, the J gene TRBJ1-1; D is possibly TRBD1 (6 bases). CDR3 amino acids: CASSPDDGTFSEAFF. In DNA, the CDR3 is TGTGCCAGCAGTCCCGATGACGGGACATTCTCTGAAGCTTTCTTT.